The T cell receptor (beta chain) under discussion was sequenced for a study of blood T cell repertoires in COVID-19. Germline V gene data show CDR1 as SGHRS and CDR2 as YFSETQ. V shed 2 bases, J shed 5 bases, and the junction held 13 bases outside the gene matches. This CDR3 spans 17 amino acids. Data came from immunoSEQ multiplex PCR; TCRdb stores just in-frame clones and leaves some out. The table lists approximately 150,000 clones, 87% of them singletons. This sequence originates from a human donor in a cohort sampled during active COVID-19. Sequencing was carried out using peripheral blood. The V and J genes are TRBV5-1 and TRBJ2-7; 10 nucleotides match TRBD2. CDR3: CASSFPSASGRSDEQYF. The DNA for the CDR3 is TGCGCCAGCAGCTTCCCTAGTGCTAGCGGGAGAAGCGACGAGCAGTACTTC. Variable domain in full (rest from reference TRBV5-1 and TRBJ2-7): KAGVTQTPRYLIKTRGQQVTLSCSPISGHRSVSWYQQTPGQGLQFLFEYFSETQRNKGNFPGRFSGRQFSNSRSEMNVSTLELGDSALYLCASSFPSASGRSDEQYFGPGTRLTVT.